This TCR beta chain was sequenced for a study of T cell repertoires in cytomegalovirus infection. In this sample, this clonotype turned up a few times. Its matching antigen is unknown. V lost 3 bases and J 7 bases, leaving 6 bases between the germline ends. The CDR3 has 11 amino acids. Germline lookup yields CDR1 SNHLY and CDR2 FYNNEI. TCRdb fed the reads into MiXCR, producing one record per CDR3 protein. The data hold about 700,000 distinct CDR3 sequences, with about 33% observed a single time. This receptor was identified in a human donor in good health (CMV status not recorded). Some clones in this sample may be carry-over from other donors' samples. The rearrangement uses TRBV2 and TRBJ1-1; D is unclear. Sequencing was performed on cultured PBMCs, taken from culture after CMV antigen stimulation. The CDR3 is CASSDHGEAFF. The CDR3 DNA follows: TGTGCCAGCAGTGATCATGGTGAAGCTTTCTTT. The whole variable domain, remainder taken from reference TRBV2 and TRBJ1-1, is EPEVTQTPSHQVTQMGQEVILRCVPISNHLYFYWYRQILGQKVEFLVSFYNNEISEKSEIFDDQFSVERPDGSNFTLKIRSTKLEDSAMYFCASSDHGEAFFGQGTRLTVV.